This TCR beta chain was sequenced in a study of blood T cell repertoires in COVID-19. Profiled with immunoSEQ multiplex PCR; TCRdb holds only in-frame clones, not every one. The sample carries some 140,000 clones, more than 65% recorded once. Sequencing was carried out using peripheral blood. This TCR came from an elderly man with acute or convalescent COVID-19.

The CDR3 DNA sequence: TGTGCCAGCAGCTTGAGGGTCGAGCAGTACTTC. Encoded protein: CASSLRVEQYF. The V gene is TRBV7-2, the J gene TRBJ2-7, with D perhaps TRBD2 (5 bases). V was trimmed by 3 bases and J by 6 bases, leaving 6 bases between them. Germline V lookup: CDR1 SGHTA, CDR2 FQGNSA. The CDR3 has 11 amino acids.